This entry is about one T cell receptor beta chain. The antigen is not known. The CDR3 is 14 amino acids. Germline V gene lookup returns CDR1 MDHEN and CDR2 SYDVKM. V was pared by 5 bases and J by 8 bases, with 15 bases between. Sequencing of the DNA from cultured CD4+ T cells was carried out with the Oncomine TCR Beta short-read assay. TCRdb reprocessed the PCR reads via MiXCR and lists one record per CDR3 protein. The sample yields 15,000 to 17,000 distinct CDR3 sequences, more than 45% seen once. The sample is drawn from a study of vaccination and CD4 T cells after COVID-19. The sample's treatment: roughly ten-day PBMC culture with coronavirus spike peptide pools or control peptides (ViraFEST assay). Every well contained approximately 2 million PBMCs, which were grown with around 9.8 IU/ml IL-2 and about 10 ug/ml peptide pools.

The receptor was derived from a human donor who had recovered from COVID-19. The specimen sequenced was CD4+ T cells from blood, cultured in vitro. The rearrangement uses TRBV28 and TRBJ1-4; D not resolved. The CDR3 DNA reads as TGTGCCAGCAGTCCCTGGAGCCGAGTGGAAAAACTGTTTTTT. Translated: CASSPWSRVEKLFF.